The 22 T cell receptor beta chains given below trace back to one sample, sequenced in a study of shared clonotypes between healthy human individuals. TCRdb's copy holds only in-frame clones and misses some; the assay was immunoSEQ multiplex PCR. Of 2 million to 2.5 million clones in the sample, under 97% are singletons; the top ten hold around 0.13%. The material sequenced was naive CD4+ T cells sorted from blood. The subset here: CD45RA+ positively selected. The source is a man aged 18 to 30 in good health.

The CDR3 protein is CAITGTSTDTQYF. DNA for the CDR3: TGTGCCATCACAGGGACTAGCACAGATACGCAGTATTTT. This chain links TRBV10-3 with TRBJ2-3, with D possibly being TRBD2 (6 bases). This CDR3 has 13 amino acids. CDR1 is ENHRY, CDR2 SYGVKD, per germline. V was shortened by 7 bases and J by 0 bases, with 8 bases between the two germline ends.

The chain combines TRBV7-9 with TRBJ2-2; D call uncertain. Looked up from germline, CDR1 is SEHNR and CDR2 is FQNEAQ (reference sequence). Trimming shortened V by 3 bases and J by 2 bases, and 10 bases separated the two germline ends. This CDR3 is 15 amino acids long. In DNA form, the CDR3 reads TGTGCCAGCAGCTTCGCTAACAGTAACACCGGGGAGCTGTTTTTT. Translating gives CASSFANSNTGELFF.

The V and J genes are TRBV5-1 and TRBJ2-1; possible D gene TRBD1, 5 bases. CDR3 size: 15 residues. V was cut by 1 base and J by 4 bases, with 12 bases left in between. In germline, CDR1 is SGHRS, CDR2 YFSETQ. DNA of the CDR3: TGCGCCAGCAGCTTGTCCTTAAAGGGGTACAATGAGCAGTTCTTC. Amino acids: CASSLSLKGYNEQFF.

DNA of the CDR3: TGCGCCAGCAGCTTCTTACGGACAGCCTACGAGCAGTACTTC. Protein sequence: CASSFLRTAYEQYF. J is TRBJ2-7 and V is TRBV5-1, with D possibly matching TRBD1 (6 bases). Trimming removed 2 bases at V and 2 bases at J, with 11 bases between. Germline V gene sequence: CDR1 SGHRS, CDR2 YFSETQ. The CDR3 is 14 amino acids.

The gene calls are TRBV6-6 and TRBJ1-2; D remains unclear. The CDR3 length is 12 residues. Trimming cost V 6 bases and J 7 bases, with 12 bases left between them. The V gene's germline CDR1 is MNHNY and CDR2 SVGAGI (reference sequence). The DNA of the CDR3 is TGTGCCAGCAGCCCGGCGCTGGTTGGCTACACCTTC. The encoded protein is CASSPALVGYTF.

The chain couples TRBV18 to TRBJ1-2; no firm D call. The length of the CDR3 is 17 residues. V lost 3 bases and J 4 bases, leaving 21 bases between the germline ends. The germline V gene has CDR1 KGHSH and CDR2 LQKENI. CDR3 sequence (DNA): TGTGCCAGCTCACCCGAATTCCACATCAAGGGCTTCTATGGCTACACCTTC. Its translation is CASSPEFHIKGFYGYTF.

The V gene is TRBV19, the J gene TRBJ2-2; D is unclear. V was cut by 0 bases and J by 4 bases, with 6 bases left in between. CDR1 is LNHDA and CDR2 is SQIVND in the germline V gene (reference sequence). CDR3 length equals 14 residues. The CDR3 reads CASSIDRVTGELFF. For the CDR3, the DNA is TGTGCCAGTAGTATAGACCGGGTCACCGGGGAGCTGTTTTTT.

The chain is built from TRBV7-9 and TRBJ2-3; D may correspond to TRBD1 or TRBD2 (6 bases each). There are 16 residues in the CDR3. Trimming took off 3 bases at V and 0 bases at J, with 13 bases between the two ends. Germline loops: CDR1 SEHNR, CDR2 FQNEAQ (reference sequence). CDR3 loop: CASSFSGGLSTDTQYF. The CDR3 DNA reads TGTGCCAGCAGCTTCTCCGGGGGCTTAAGCACAGATACGCAGTATTTT.

The chain carries TRBV19 and TRBJ2-1; 11 bases are shared with TRBD2. CDR3 length: 17 amino acids. Looked up from germline, CDR1 is LNHDA and CDR2 is SQIVND (reference sequence). The J segment lost 4 bases and the V segment lost 1 base, leaving 6 bases of the junction unmatched. CDR3: CASSIGRLAGLYNEQFF. CDR3 in DNA: TGTGCCAGTAGTATAGGCCGACTAGCGGGACTGTACAATGAGCAGTTCTTC.

V gene TRBV2 combines with J gene TRBJ2-7, with 8 positions matching TRBD1. Germline CDR1 reads SNHLY; CDR2 reads FYNNEI. The CDR3 contains 14 residues. J lost 2 bases, V lost 6 bases, and 6 bases had no gene match. The DNA for the CDR3 is TGTGCCAGCAGAGGGACAGGCAGACCCTACGAGCAGTACTTC. Its protein product is CASRGTGRPYEQYF.

The chain is built from TRBV14 and TRBJ2-5; a weak D match, TRBD2 (6 bases). Germline V gene lookup returns CDR1 SGHDN and CDR2 FVKESK. CDR3 length: 12 residues. Trimming removed 1 base at V and 7 bases at J, with 7 bases between. The CDR3 region has the DNA TGTGCCAGCAGCCAAGGGCGGGGGACCCAGTACTTC. Encoded protein: CASSQGRGTQYF. Looking up the rest from reference TRBV14 and TRBJ2-5 gives the full variable domain: EAGVTQFPSHSVIEKGQTVTLRCDPISGHDNLYWYRRVMGKEIKFLLHFVKESKQDESGMPNNRFLAERTGGTYSTLKVQPAELEDSGVYFCASSQGRGTQYFGPGTRLLVL.

The V gene is TRBV2, the J gene TRBJ1-1, with 8 bases aligning to TRBD1. The CDR3 has 13 amino acids. Germline values: CDR1 SNHLY, CDR2 FYNNEI. V lost 10 bases, J lost 1 base, and 5 bases stayed unmatched. The CDR3 nucleotides are TGTGCCATCGGACAGGGAGCGAACACTGAAGCTTTCTTT. This sequence encodes CAIGQGANTEAFF.

This chain connects TRBV5-6 to TRBJ1-4; weak D call: TRBD1 (5 bases). Germline-derived CDR1 and CDR2 are SGHDT and YYEEEE. The CDR3 contains 15 residues. Trimming left V 5 bases short and J 8 bases short, with 19 bases between. CDR3 DNA sequence: TGTGCCAGCAGTTTGACGGGACCCGGGACGGAAAAACTGTTTTTT. It yields the protein CASSLTGPGTEKLFF.

In this sample, this clone turned up once. The chain couples TRBV4-2 to TRBJ2-7, with 11 bases that match TRBD2. Unmatched junction bases numbered 10, after V lost 0 bases and J lost 6 bases. CDR1 and CDR2 from the germline V gene are LGHNA and YNFKEQ. This CDR3 has 17 residues. DNA for the CDR3: TGTGCCAGCAGCCAAGAAGGTAGCGGGGGGGCCGCTGGCGAGCAGTACTTC. It translates to CASSQEGSGGAAGEQYF.

This chain connects TRBV7-2 to TRBJ2-7; D is uncertain. Germline lookup yields CDR1 SGHTA and CDR2 FQGNSA. V was pared by 0 bases and J by 3 bases, with 6 bases between. The length of the CDR3 is 13 residues. The CDR3 region is CASSLAADYEQYF. CDR3 DNA: TGTGCCAGCAGCTTAGCGGCTGACTACGAGCAGTACTTC.

The chain has TRBV29-1 and TRBJ2-4; D is undetermined. This CDR3 has 13 residues. Germline CDR1 SQVTM, CDR2 ANQGSEA. The V gene lost 2 bases and the J gene lost 0 bases, with 5 bases spanning the gap. The CDR3, as DNA: TGCAGCGTTGAACTGATAGCCAAAAACATTCAGTACTTC. Its translation: CSVELIAKNIQYF. Combining the CDR3 with reference TRBV29-1 and TRBJ2-4 gives the whole variable domain SAVISQKPSRDICQRGTSLTIQCQVDSQVTMMFWYRQQPGQSLTLIATANQGSEATYESGFVIDKFPISRPNLTFSTLTVSNMSPEDSSIYLCSVELIAKNIQYFGAGTRLSVL.

The chain has TRBV7-3 and TRBJ1-1; D uncertain. Trimming removed 3 bases at V and 3 bases at J, with 8 bases between. Germline CDR1 and CDR2: SGHTA and FQGTGA. This CDR3 region has 13 residues. CDR3 bases: TGTGCCAGCAGCTTCGGGAGGCACACTGAAGCTTTCTTT. It yields the protein CASSFGRHTEAFF.

This chain joins TRBV7-2 and TRBJ1-1, with no clear D. Between the trimmed V and J ends, which lost 2 bases and 0 bases, there was a span of 10 bases. This CDR3 has 15 amino acids. The V gene's germline CDR1 is SGHTA and CDR2 FQGNSA. CDR3 region: CASSLFGQMNTEAFF. In DNA, the CDR3 is TGTGCCAGCAGCTTATTCGGTCAGATGAACACTGAAGCTTTCTTT. Based on the CDR3 plus reference TRBV7-2 and TRBJ1-1, the full variable domain is GAGVSQSPSNKVTEKGKDVELRCDPISGHTALYWYRQSLGQGLEFLIYFQGNSAPDKSGLPSDRFSAERTGGSVSTLTIQRTQQEDSAVYLCASSLFGQMNTEAFFGQGTRLTVV.

The rearrangement joins TRBV5-1 to TRBJ1-2; D might be TRBD1 (6 bases). The V gene lost 5 bases and the J gene lost 5 bases, with 16 bases spanning the gap. Germline V gene data show CDR1 as SGHRS and CDR2 as YFSETQ. The CDR3 spans 14 residues. In DNA, the CDR3 is TGCGCCAGCAGTTTTACCGGGGGCCCATATGGCTACACCTTC. Its translation: CASSFTGGPYGYTF. The complete variable domain, with remaining parts taken from reference TRBV5-1 and TRBJ1-2, reads KAGVTQTPRYLIKTRGQQVTLSCSPISGHRSVSWYQQTPGQGLQFLFEYFSETQRNKGNFPGRFSGRQFSNSRSEMNVSTLELGDSALYLCASSFTGGPYGYTFGSGTRLTVV.

CDR3 sequence reads: CASSHSAGPKQYF. In DNA form, the CDR3 reads TGCGCCAGCAGCCATTCGGCAGGACCTAAGCAGTACTTC. The genes are TRBV4-1 and TRBJ2-7; D remains unclear. This CDR3 contains 13 residues. Looked up from germline, CDR1 is MGHRA and CDR2 is YSYEKL. V lost 3 bases and J 8 bases, leaving 14 bases between the germline ends.

The chain carries TRBV2 and TRBJ2-5; 9 bases are shared with TRBD1. Germline lookup yields CDR1 SNHLY and CDR2 FYNNEI. The ends lost 7 bases at V and 5 bases at J; junction bases unmatched: 8. The length of the CDR3 is 14 residues. CDR3 protein: CASTRTGAVETQYF. The CDR3 DNA reads TGTGCCAGCACCCGGACAGGGGCCGTGGAGACCCAGTACTTC.

The chain uses TRBV5-1 and TRBJ2-7; 10 bases agree with TRBD2. Germline trimming cut 1 base from V and 0 bases from J; bases unmatched to any gene: 7. The CDR3 totals 17 residues. Germline CDR1 and CDR2: SGHRS and YFSETQ. In DNA form, the CDR3 reads TGCGCCAGCAGCTTGTCAAGCGGGAGGGGGAGCTCCTACGAGCAGTACTTC. As protein: CASSLSSGRGSSYEQYF.